This is a list of T cell receptor beta chains from one sample in a study of T cell repertoires in cytomegalovirus infection. From the reads, TCRdb called clonotypes with MiXCR, one entry per CDR3 protein. Among fewer than 950,000 distinct CDR3 sequences listed, approximately 29% were seen once. These receptors have no identified antigens. The sequences come from cultured CD8+ T cells from PBMCs, collected from culture after CMV antigen stimulation. Receptors were obtained from a human donor in good health (CMV status not recorded). Some clones in this sample may be carry-over from other donors' samples. CDR3s include the opening cysteine and the closing phenylalanine or tryptophan. A D gene is named only where the DNA matches it firmly. Size is stated for part of the rows, as once, few or many counts, or as a class when the clone is expanded.

CDR3 protein	CDR3 DNA	V gene	D gene	clone size	J gene
CASSEGGVQPQHF	TGTGCCAGCAGCGAAGGGGGGGTTCAGCCCCAGCATTTT	TRBV7-9	.	few	TRBJ1-5
CASSIVQGRADTQYF	TGTGCCAGTAGTATAGTACAGGGTAGGGCAGATACGCAGTATTTT	TRBV19	.	few	TRBJ2-3
CASSPAGLPQETQYF	TGCGCCAGCAGCCCCGCCGGACTACCCCAAGAGACCCAGTACTTC	TRBV4-1	.	.	TRBJ2-5
CSVVGETQYF	TGCAGCGTTGTAGGAGAGACCCAGTACTTC	TRBV29-1	.	.	TRBJ2-5
CASSLGKTQAFF	TGTGCCAGCAGCTTAGGGAAAACCCAAGCTTTCTTT	TRBV11-2	.	.	TRBJ1-1
CASTPRGGLRNTEAFF	TGTGCCAGCACTCCAAGGGGGGGCCTCCGGAACACTGAAGCTTTCTTT	TRBV7-9	.	many	TRBJ1-1
CASNSPPQGAWGYTF	TGTGCCAGCAACTCACCCCCCCAGGGGGCCTGGGGCTACACCTTC	TRBV5-6	TRBD1	.	TRBJ1-2
CASIGLAGGLSTDTQYF	TGTGCCAGCATAGGACTAGCGGGGGGCCTTAGCACAGATACGCAGTATTTT	TRBV2	TRBD2	few	TRBJ2-3
CASSIEVSSYNEQFF	TGTGCCAGTAGTATAGAGGTGAGCTCCTACAATGAGCAGTTCTTC	TRBV19	.	.	TRBJ2-1
CASRSGTENTGELFF	TGTGCCAGCAGATCAGGGACAGAGAACACCGGGGAGCTGTTTTTT	TRBV7-4	TRBD1	.	TRBJ2-2
CASSYAGARGQPQHF	TGTGCCAGCAGTTACGCCGGGGCTCGGGGTCAGCCCCAGCATTTT	TRBV6-5	.	few	TRBJ1-5
CAISERRGSVDEQFF	TGTGCCATCAGTGAGCGGCGGGGTTCAGTCGATGAGCAGTTCTTC	TRBV10-3	.	few	TRBJ2-1
CATSDFKGSGYTF	TGTGCCACCAGTGATTTTAAGGGATCAGGCTACACCTTC	TRBV24-1	.	many	TRBJ1-2
CASSIRDRNHEQYF	TGTGCCAGCAGCATACGGGACAGGAACCACGAGCAGTACTTC	TRBV7-9	TRBD1	many	TRBJ2-7
CSAPPALGNQPQHF	TGCAGTGCGCCGCCAGCCTTGGGAAATCAGCCCCAGCATTTT	TRBV20-1	.	.	TRBJ1-5
CASSPSGGRAGELFF	TGTGCCAGCAGTCCCTCAGGGGGAAGGGCCGGGGAGCTGTTTTTT	TRBV2	TRBD1	.	TRBJ2-2
CASSQRDNEQFF	TGTGCCAGCAGTCAGAGAGACAATGAGCAGTTCTTC	TRBV6-5	.	once	TRBJ2-1
CASSSARTEQDQPQHF	TGTGCCAGCAGTTCCGCCCGGACGGAGCAGGATCAGCCCCAGCATTTT	TRBV27	.	few	TRBJ1-5
CASTALEVYGYTF	TGTGCCAGTACCGCGCTAGAGGTCTATGGCTACACCTTC	TRBV19	.	.	TRBJ1-2
CASSQGLSTDTQYF	TGCGCCAGCAGCCAAGGACTTTCCACAGATACGCAGTATTTT	TRBV4-3	.	few	TRBJ2-3
CASLAGENYNEQFF	TGTGCCAGTCTAGCTGGGGAAAACTACAATGAGCAGTTCTTC	TRBV5-6	.	.	TRBJ2-1
CSVEYSGTGVNTEAFF	TGCAGCGTTGAGTACTCCGGGACAGGGGTGAACACTGAAGCTTTCTTT	TRBV29-1	TRBD1	.	TRBJ1-1
CASRQDGNEKLFF	TGTGCCAGTAGACAGGACGGTAATGAAAAACTGTTTTTT	TRBV19	.	.	TRBJ1-4
CASSLEMNYGYTF	TGTGCCAGCAGCCTCGAGATGAACTATGGCTACACCTTC	TRBV3-1	.	.	TRBJ1-2